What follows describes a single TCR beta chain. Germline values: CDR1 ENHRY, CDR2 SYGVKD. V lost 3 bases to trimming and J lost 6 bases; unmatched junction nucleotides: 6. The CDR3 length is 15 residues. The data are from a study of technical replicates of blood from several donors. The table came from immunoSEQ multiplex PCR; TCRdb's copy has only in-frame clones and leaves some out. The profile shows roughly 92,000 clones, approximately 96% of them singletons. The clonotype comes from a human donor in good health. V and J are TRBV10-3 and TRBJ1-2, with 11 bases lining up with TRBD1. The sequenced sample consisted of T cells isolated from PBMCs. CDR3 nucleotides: TGTGCCATCAGTGAAGGGACAGGGGGAATGGATGGCTACACCTTC. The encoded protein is CAISEGTGGMDGYTF.